The 6 T cell receptor beta chains reported below all come from one sample, sequenced in a study of blood T cell repertoires in COVID-19. Assay used: immunoSEQ multiplex PCR; TCRdb lists only in-frame clones, some missing. The sample lists around 260,000 clones; 86% were seen once. The source material was peripheral blood. The source of these receptors is a man between 40 and 49 years old who had recovered from COVID-19.

This clone was seen a single time. The chain carries TRBV9 and TRBJ1-2; D might be TRBD1 (6 bases). This CDR3 has 15 residues. V was shortened by 1 base and J by 3 bases, with 13 bases between the two germline ends. The V gene's germline CDR1 is SGDLS and CDR2 YYNGEE. The CDR3 reads CASSVNRDFYYGYTF. For the CDR3, the DNA is TGTGCCAGCAGCGTAAACAGGGATTTTTACTATGGCTACACCTTC. The variable domain in full, with the rest retrieved from reference TRBV9 and TRBJ1-2, is DSGVTQTPKHLITATGQRVTLRCSPRSGDLSVYWYQQSLDQGLQFLIQYYNGEERAKGNILERFSAQQFPDLHSELNLSSLELGDSALYFCASSVNRDFYYGYTFGSGTRLTVV.

This clone was found a few times. The CDR3 DNA is TGTGCCAGCAGTTTAAGGGGTGGGTACGAGCAGTACTTC. Translating it yields CASSLRGGYEQYF. The rearrangement joins TRBV12-3 or TRBV12-4 to TRBJ2-7; tentative D call: TRBD1 (5 bases). V lost 2 bases to trimming and J lost 4 bases, with 9 bases between them. This CDR3 is 13 amino acids long.

This clone was observed a handful of times. The chain is built from TRBV19 and TRBJ2-5; no reliable D call. Deletions cut 6 bases from V and 5 bases from J, with 13 bases between. The CDR3 has 13 amino acids. From germline, CDR1 is LNHDA and CDR2 SQIVND (reference sequence). CDR3 amino acids: CASSQLRFETQYF. The CDR3 bases are TGTGCCAGTAGCCAACTACGATTTGAGACCCAGTACTTC. Supplemented by reference TRBV19 and TRBJ2-5, the full variable domain reads DGGITQSPKYLFRKEGQNVTLSCEQNLNHDAMYWYRQDPGQGLRLIYYSQIVNDFQKGDIAEGYSVSREKKESFPLTVTSAQKNPTAFYLCASSQLRFETQYFGPGTRLLVL.

This clone turned up a few times. This chain joins TRBV5-4 and TRBJ1-3; D is uncertain. The length of the CDR3 is 14 residues. The germline gives CDR1 SGHNT, CDR2 YYREEE (reference sequence). V was cut by 0 bases and J by 7 bases, with 11 bases left in between. The CDR3 DNA follows: TGTGCCAGCAGCTTGGAGGGTGGAGGTAACACCATATATTTT. The encoded protein is CASSLEGGGNTIYF. Full variable domain (missing parts from reference TRBV5-4 and TRBJ1-3): ETGVTQSPTHLIKTRGQQVTLRCSSQSGHNTVSWYQQALGQGPQFIFQYYREEENGRGNFPPRFSGLQFPNYSSELNVNALELDDSALYLCASSLEGGGNTIYFGEGSWLTVV.

The chain has TRBV5-8 and TRBJ1-5, with 7 positions matching TRBD1. CDR3 size: 14 residues. Trimming at V came to 2 bases and at J to 2 bases, leaving 1 base not matched to a gene. The germline CDR1 and CDR2 sequences are SGHTS and YDEGEE. The CDR3: CASSFTGGNQPQHF. CDR3 in DNA: TGTGCCAGCAGCTTTACAGGGGGCAATCAGCCCCAGCATTTT.

The V call is TRBV18, the J call TRBJ2-3, with D tentatively TRBD2 (7 bases). With 8 bases removed from V and 1 base from J, the gap between germline ends came to 13 bases. Germline V gene sequence: CDR1 KGHSH, CDR2 LQKENI. The CDR3 spans 14 residues. CDR3 protein: CASIWGGRTDTQYF. Here the CDR3 DNA reads TGTGCCAGCATATGGGGGGGCCGCACAGATACGCAGTATTTT.